A single sample is the source of the 21 T cell receptor beta chains below, sequenced in a study. TCRdb analysed the RT-PCR reads with MiXCR anew, one entry per CDR3 protein. The table includes more than 600,000 distinct CDR3 sequences, 11% to 15% detected once. Sequenced material: memory CD4+ T cells from blood. All receptors come from a female donor in good health, serving as a healthy control.

This clonotype was detected many times. The chain links TRBV4-1 to TRBJ1-3; D unclear. Trimming stripped 4 bases from V and 0 bases from J, with 13 bases between. Germline CDR1 and CDR2: MGHRA and YSYEKL. The CDR3 covers 16 residues. The CDR3 reads CASSRDGWASGNTIYF. The CDR3 DNA is TGCGCCAGCAGCCGAGACGGATGGGCCTCTGGAAACACCATATATTTT.

Many counts were recorded for this clonotype. The chain joins TRBV12-3 or TRBV12-4 to TRBJ1-2; D gene unclear. This CDR3 is 11 amino acids long. Trimming stripped 6 bases from V and 8 bases from J, with 10 bases between. CDR3 sequence reads: CASRNAGGYTF. For the CDR3, the DNA is TGTGCCAGCAGGAATGCAGGAGGCTACACCTTC.

The sample holds a few counts of this clonotype. The rearrangement links TRBV20-1 to TRBJ2-1; weak D call: TRBD1 (6 bases). CDR1 DFQATT and CDR2 SNEGSKA come from the germline V gene (reference sequence). The CDR3 has 11 amino acids. V dropped 7 bases and J dropped 7 bases, with 11 bases sitting between them. CDR3 amino acids: CSVGGRNEQFF. DNA of the CDR3: TGCAGTGTAGGGGGAAGGAATGAGCAGTTCTTC.

The rearrangement joins TRBV15 to TRBJ2-1; D is perhaps TRBD2 (6 bases). V lost 0 bases and J lost 6, with 9 bases in between. Per the germline V gene, CDR1 is LNHNV and CDR2 is YYDKDF (reference sequence). This CDR3 is built from 14 residues. The CDR3 bases are TGTGCCACCAGCAGAGATCCCGGGAGCAATGAGCAGTTCTTC. As protein: CATSRDPGSNEQFF. Full variable domain (missing parts from reference TRBV15 and TRBJ2-1): DAMVIQNPRYQVTQFGKPVTLSCSQTLNHNVMYWYQQKSSQAPKLLFHYYDKDFNNEADTPDNFQSRRPNTSFCFLDIRSPGLGDTAMYLCATSRDPGSNEQFFGPGTRLTVL.

This clonotype came up a few times. The chain joins TRBV7-8 to TRBJ1-2; D remains ambiguous. The V end lost 2 bases, the J end lost 1 base, and 8 bases lay between the germline ends. Germline V lookup: CDR1 SGHVS, CDR2 FQNEAQ. The CDR3 loop spans 14 amino acids. The CDR3 spells CASSLWEDNYGYTF. The CDR3 DNA is TGTGCCAGCAGCTTATGGGAAGATAACTATGGCTACACCTTC.

This chain uses TRBV5-1 with TRBJ2-5; 12 bases fit TRBD2. Trimming at V came to 5 bases and at J to 5 bases, leaving 19 bases not matched to a gene. The CDR3 has 19 amino acids. In germline, CDR1 is SGHRS, CDR2 YFSETQ. The CDR3 DNA follows: TGCGCCAGCAGATCGGGGGGGACTAGCGGGTACTCTGTCCGGGAGACCCAGTACTTC. It yields the protein CASRSGGTSGYSVRETQYF.

This clonotype has a count of ten or more. The chain couples TRBV5-1 to TRBJ2-3; the match to TRBD2 covers 10 bases. The CDR3 covers 15 residues. Germline assignment: CDR1 SGHRS and CDR2 YFSETQ. Trimming removed 6 bases from V and 6 bases from J; junction bases left unmatched: 10. The CDR3 loop is CASTISAGGRDTQYF. In DNA form, the CDR3 reads TGCGCCAGCACCATTTCAGCGGGAGGGCGGGATACGCAGTATTTT. Looking up the rest from reference TRBV5-1 and TRBJ2-3 gives the full variable domain: KAGVTQTPRYLIKTRGQQVTLSCSPISGHRSVSWYQQTPGQGLQFLFEYFSETQRNKGNFPGRFSGRQFSNSRSEMNVSTLELGDSALYLCASTISAGGRDTQYFGPGTRLTVL.

Remarks on this clonotype: A read error is possible here, since a much larger clone lies one base away. This rearrangement joins TRBV20-1 to TRBJ2-7, with TRBD1 as a possible D gene (6 bases). This CDR3 is 14 amino acids long. Germline CDR1 DFQATT, CDR2 SNEGSKA (reference sequence). The DNA of the CDR3 is TGCAGTGCTAGAGTCGGGACATCCCCATACGAGCGGTACTTC. It codes for CSARVGTSPYERYF.

This clonotype was seen ten or more times. J is TRBJ2-1 and V is TRBV20-1; 12 bases match TRBD1. The germline V gene encodes CDR1 DFQATT and CDR2 SNEGSKA (reference sequence). J gave up 10 bases and V 1 base, and 11 bases lay outside the gene matches. The CDR3 is made up of 16 amino acids. The CDR3 nucleotides are TGCAGTGCTAGAGCCAGGGACAGGGGGCCCAGGGGAGAGCAGTTCTTC. Translating gives CSARARDRGPRGEQFF.

This clonotype was seen at least ten times. V usage is TRBV29-1 and J usage is TRBJ2-2; unclear D gene. V lost 7 bases, J lost 2 bases, and 11 bases lay in between. The CDR3 has 13 residues. Germline V CDR1 and CDR2: SQVTM, ANQGSEA. CDR3 nucleotide sequence: TGCAGCGGGTGGACGGACAACACCGGGGAGCTGTTTTTT. It encodes CSGWTDNTGELFF.

In its sample, this clonotype was seen many times. The chain joins TRBV20-1 to TRBJ2-7, with 10 nucleotides matching TRBD2. The junction had 6 bases not matched to a gene; V was cut back by 7 bases and J by 3 bases. The CDR3 has 13 amino acids. Germline assignment: CDR1 DFQATT and CDR2 SNEGSKA (reference sequence). The CDR3 bases are TGCAGTGTCAGACTAGCGGGTTTCTACGAGCAGTACTTC. It encodes CSVRLAGFYEQYF.

To note about this clonotype: One end of the junction does not line up with germline, which may come from a read error. The chain couples TRBV30 to TRBJ1-2; TRBD1 might be the D (5 bases). Germline CDR1 is GTSNPN and CDR2 is SVGIG (reference sequence). The CDR3 runs 15 residues. The CDR3: CASSVPGQAYHGYTF. In DNA, the CDR3 is TGTGCCTCGAGTGTACCGGGGCAGGCCTATCATGGCTACACCTTC.

In its sample, this clonotype was seen a few times. The J gene is TRBJ2-5, the V gene TRBV20-1; D ambiguous. In germline, CDR1 is DFQATT, CDR2 SNEGSKA (reference sequence). CDR3 size: 13 residues. Trimming pared 6 bases from V and 2 bases from J, leaving 13 bases between. The CDR3 region is CSATWVSQETQYF. The CDR3, as DNA: TGCAGTGCAACGTGGGTCAGTCAAGAGACCCAGTACTTC.

In this sample, this clonotype turned up many times. The chain carries TRBV6-5 and TRBJ1-6, with TRBD1 as a possible D gene (5 bases). Deletions cut 2 bases from V and 10 bases from J, with 9 bases between. Per the germline V gene, CDR1 is MNHEY and CDR2 is SVGAGI. The CDR3 covers 13 residues. The CDR3 bases are TGTGCCAGCAGTTACAGGGGTCACTCACCCCTCCACTTT. It yields the protein CASSYRGHSPLHF.

The chain couples TRBV11-2 to TRBJ2-5; D remains ambiguous. The CDR3 spans 14 residues. CDR1 and CDR2 (germline): SGHAT, FQNNGV. With 1 base removed from V and 4 bases from J, the gap between germline ends came to 10 bases. CDR3 residues: CASSLGPNGETQYF. CDR3 nucleotide sequence: TGTGCCAGCAGCTTAGGGCCTAATGGAGAGACCCAGTACTTC. The variable domain in full, with the rest retrieved from reference TRBV11-2 and TRBJ2-5, is EAGVAQSPRYKIIEKRQSVAFWCNPISGHATLYWYQQILGQGPKLLIQFQNNGVVDDSQLPKDRFSAERLKGVDSTLKIQPAKLEDSAVYLCASSLGPNGETQYFGPGTRLLVL.

Only a few counts were recorded for this clonotype. This chain uses TRBV29-1 with TRBJ2-1; the match to TRBD2 covers 13 bases. J gave up 12 bases and V 6 bases, and 8 bases lay outside the gene matches. This CDR3 is 13 amino acids long. Germline loops: CDR1 SQVTM, CDR2 ANQGSEA. The DNA of the CDR3 is TGCAGCGTCAGGACTAGCGGGAGCCAGGGGCAGTTCTTC. Protein product: CSVRTSGSQGQFF.

This clonotype was recorded at least ten times. J is TRBJ2-7 and V is TRBV5-1, with D perhaps being TRBD1 or TRBD2 (6 bases each). The V and J ends lost 4 bases and 6 bases respectively, with 23 bases between them. The CDR3 has 16 residues. CDR1 SGHRS and CDR2 YFSETQ come from the germline V gene. The DNA of the CDR3 is TGCGCCAGCAGCGGAGGAGGAGGGTTGGAGGGGGGCGAGCAGTACTTC. The encoded protein is CASSGGGGLEGGEQYF.

This clonotype was counted ten times or more. This chain joins TRBV12-3 or TRBV12-4 and TRBJ1-5, with 7 nucleotides matching TRBD1. This CDR3 is 13 amino acids long. Trimming cost V 6 bases and J 4 bases; bases outside gene matches: 3. CDR3 bases: TGTGCCAGCAGGGGGACAGCTAATCAGCCCCAGCATTTT. The encoded protein is CASRGTANQPQHF.

This clonotype has just a few counts. The V and J genes are TRBV12-5 and TRBJ2-1; 10 nucleotides line up with TRBD1. The V and J ends lost 2 bases and 6 bases, in that order; junction bases with no gene match: 10. Looked up from germline, CDR1 is LGHNT and CDR2 is FRNRAP. This CDR3 contains 17 residues. The CDR3 spells CASGLLGGTGAFNEQFF. The CDR3 DNA reads TGTGCTAGTGGTTTGCTAGGGGGGACAGGGGCTTTCAATGAGCAGTTCTTC.

There are a few counts of this clonotype. The V and J genes are TRBV5-1 and TRBJ2-1; 8 bases are shared with TRBD2. The CDR3 is made up of 14 amino acids. The germline gives CDR1 SGHRS, CDR2 YFSETQ. V lost 4 bases, J lost 10 bases, and 10 bases stayed unmatched. The CDR3 DNA sequence: TGCGCCAGCAGCCGGACTAGCTCGAGGGAGGAGCAGTTCTTC. Protein: CASSRTSSREEQFF. The entire variable domain, with the rest obtained from reference TRBV5-1 and TRBJ2-1, is as follows: KAGVTQTPRYLIKTRGQQVTLSCSPISGHRSVSWYQQTPGQGLQFLFEYFSETQRNKGNFPGRFSGRQFSNSRSEMNVSTLELGDSALYLCASSRTSSREEQFFGPGTRLTVL.

The gene calls are TRBV7-2 and TRBJ2-1; 7 bases map to TRBD2. Per the germline V gene, CDR1 is SGHTA and CDR2 is FQGNSA. This CDR3 is 16 amino acids long. The ends lost 4 bases at V and 6 bases at J; junction bases unmatched: 12. The CDR3 sequence is CASSYLAGGGGNEQFF. CDR3 bases: TGTGCCAGCAGCTACCTAGCAGGAGGCGGGGGCAATGAGCAGTTCTTC.